This T cell receptor (beta chain) was profiled in a study of a mutant IDH1 vaccine in newly diagnosed glioma. Germline CDR1 and CDR2: SGHRS and YFSETQ. V was trimmed by 5 bases and J by 5 bases, leaving 16 bases between them. The CDR3 is made up of 14 amino acids. This clone was recorded once. Time point in this sample: baseline, week 1 (first vaccination visit). The treatment: pre-vaccination baseline after standard-of-care therapy. Generated by immunoSEQ multiplex PCR, the TCRdb table keeps only in-frame clones and is missing some. The sample yields about 38,000 clones, 60% to 80% seen once. This rearrangement joins TRBV5-1 to TRBJ1-1; D is unresolved. The clonotype originates from a man aged 35 to 55 with glioma. Some clones in this sample may be carry-over from other donors' samples. This sample comprised PBMCs, obtained from a glioma patient treated with radiotherapy, temozolomide or both. In nucleotides, the CDR3 is TGCGCCAGCAGATCCACCGGGCCGGGGACTGAAGCTTTCTTT. Amino acids: CASRSTGPGTEAFF.